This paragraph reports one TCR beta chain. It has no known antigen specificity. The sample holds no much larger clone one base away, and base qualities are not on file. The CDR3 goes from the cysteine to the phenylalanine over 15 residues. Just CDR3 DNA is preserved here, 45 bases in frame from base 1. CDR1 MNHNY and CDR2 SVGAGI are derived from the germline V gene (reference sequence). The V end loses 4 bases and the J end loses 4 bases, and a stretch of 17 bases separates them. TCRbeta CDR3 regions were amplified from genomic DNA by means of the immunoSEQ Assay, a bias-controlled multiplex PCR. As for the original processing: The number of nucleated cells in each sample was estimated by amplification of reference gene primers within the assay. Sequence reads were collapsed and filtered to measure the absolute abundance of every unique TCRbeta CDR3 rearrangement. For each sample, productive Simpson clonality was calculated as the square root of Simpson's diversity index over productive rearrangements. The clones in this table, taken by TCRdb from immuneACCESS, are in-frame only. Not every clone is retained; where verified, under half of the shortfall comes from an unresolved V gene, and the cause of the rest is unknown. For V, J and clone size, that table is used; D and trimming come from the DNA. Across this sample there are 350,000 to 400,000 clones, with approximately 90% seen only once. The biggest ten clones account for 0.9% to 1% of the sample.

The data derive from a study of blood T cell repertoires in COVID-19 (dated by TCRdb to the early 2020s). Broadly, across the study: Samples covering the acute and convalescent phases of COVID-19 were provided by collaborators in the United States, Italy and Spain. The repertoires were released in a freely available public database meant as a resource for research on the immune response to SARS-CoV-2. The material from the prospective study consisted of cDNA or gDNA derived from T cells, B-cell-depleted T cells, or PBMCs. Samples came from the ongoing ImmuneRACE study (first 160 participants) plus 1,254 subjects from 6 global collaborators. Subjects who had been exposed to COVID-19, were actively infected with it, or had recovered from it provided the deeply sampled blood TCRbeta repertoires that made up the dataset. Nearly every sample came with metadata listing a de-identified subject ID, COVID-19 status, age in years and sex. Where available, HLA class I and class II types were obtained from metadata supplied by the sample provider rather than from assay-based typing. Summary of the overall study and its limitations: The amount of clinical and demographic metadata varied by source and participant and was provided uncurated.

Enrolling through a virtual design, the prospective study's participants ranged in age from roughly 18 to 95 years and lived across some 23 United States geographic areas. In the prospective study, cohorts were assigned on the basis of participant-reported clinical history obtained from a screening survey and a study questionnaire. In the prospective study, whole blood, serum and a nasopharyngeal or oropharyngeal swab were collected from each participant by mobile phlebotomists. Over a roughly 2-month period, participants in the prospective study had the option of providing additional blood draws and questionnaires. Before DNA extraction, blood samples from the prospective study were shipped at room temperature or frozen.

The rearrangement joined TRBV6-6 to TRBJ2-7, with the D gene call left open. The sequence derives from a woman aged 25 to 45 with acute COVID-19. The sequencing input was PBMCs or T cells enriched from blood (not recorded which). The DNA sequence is TGTGCCAGCAGTTTCCACCGCCAGGCAGGATACGAGCAGTACTTC. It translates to CASSFHRQAGYEQYF.